This entry describes one T cell receptor beta chain. This sample stems from a study of cytomegalovirus exposure and HLA in healthy donors. Looking at the study overall: Researchers found that roughly 77% of about 400 genotyped donors fell within the Caucasian-associated ancestry cluster.

This PCR relied on a set of 60 Vbeta primers and 13 Jbeta primers. Assay: immunoSEQ multiplex PCR; the TCRdb copy retains only in-frame clones and omits some. The sample's table shows approximately 150,000 clones. Trimming at V came to 0 bases and at J to 4 bases, leaving 8 bases not matched to a gene. This CDR3 is 17 amino acids long. The germline gives CDR1 MNHEY, CDR2 SMNVEV (reference sequence). The specimen was PBMCs. This TCR came from a woman between 35 and 50 years old in good health and CMV-seronegative. This chain links TRBV27 with TRBJ1-1, with 10 positions matching TRBD1. CDR3 sequence reads: CASSLSMGQGLGTEAFF. DNA of the CDR3: TGTGCCAGCAGTTTATCGATGGGACAGGGGCTAGGCACTGAAGCTTTCTTT.